This T cell receptor beta chain was obtained from a study of T-cell memory formation after mild COVID-19. Study in general: TCR clustering was largely donor specific.

Of note for this clonotype: As yet, its antigen is unknown.

The length of the CDR3 is 14 residues. In germline, CDR1 is SGHAT, CDR2 FQDESV (reference sequence). The V gene lost 5 bases and the J gene lost 0 bases, with 11 bases spanning the gap. With constant-segment primers, 5'RACE yielded cDNA libraries of TCR alpha and TCR beta that carried sample barcodes and UMIs. Each CDR3 protein is one row after TCRdb ran MiXCR on the 5' RACE reads. This sample has around 430,000 distinct CDR3 sequences, with more than 15% found just once. Study-wide results and caveats: Researchers report contracting CD4+ clones mostly in CM and EM, with CD8+ clones in EMRA.

This TCR was recovered from a man aged 18 to 30 who had mild COVID-19 (a few samples of this study predate the infection). Cell type and time point are not known. The sample taken for sequencing was PBMCs or a T cell subset sorted from them (not recorded which). V usage is TRBV11-1 and J usage is TRBJ2-7, with unresolved D. CDR3 region: CASSTYSSSYEQYV. The CDR3 nucleotides are TGTGCCAGCAGCACATATTCGAGCTCCTACGAGCAGTACGTC.